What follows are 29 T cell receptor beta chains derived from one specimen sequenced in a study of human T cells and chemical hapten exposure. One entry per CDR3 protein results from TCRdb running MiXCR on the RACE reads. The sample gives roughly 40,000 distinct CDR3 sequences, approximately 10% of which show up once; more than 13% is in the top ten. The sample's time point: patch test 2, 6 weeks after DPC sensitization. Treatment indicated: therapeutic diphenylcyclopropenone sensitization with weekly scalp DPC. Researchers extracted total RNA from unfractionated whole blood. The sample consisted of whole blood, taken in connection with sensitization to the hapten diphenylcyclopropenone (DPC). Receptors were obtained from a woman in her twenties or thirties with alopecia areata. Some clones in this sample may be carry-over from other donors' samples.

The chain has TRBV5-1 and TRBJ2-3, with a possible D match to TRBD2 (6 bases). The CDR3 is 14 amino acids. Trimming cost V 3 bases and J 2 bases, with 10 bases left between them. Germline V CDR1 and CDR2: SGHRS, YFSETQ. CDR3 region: CASSWGDLTDTQYF. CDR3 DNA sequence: TGCGCCAGCAGCTGGGGGGATCTCACAGATACGCAGTATTTT.

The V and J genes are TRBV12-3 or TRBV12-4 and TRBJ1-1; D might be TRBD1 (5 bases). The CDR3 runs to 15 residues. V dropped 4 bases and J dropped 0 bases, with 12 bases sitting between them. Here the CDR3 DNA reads TGTGCCAGCAGTTATTTGGGGGGTTTGAACACTGAAGCTTTCTTT. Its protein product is CASSYLGGLNTEAFF.

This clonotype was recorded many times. CDR3 bases: TGTGCCAGCAGTTACGGGTGGGCAGAGGATAGCAATCAGCCCCAGCATTTT. Protein: CASSYGWAEDSNQPQHF. The chain couples TRBV6-6 to TRBJ1-5, with D unclear. The CDR3 runs to 17 residues. V was pared by 2 bases and J by 0 bases, with 14 bases between. Looked up from germline, CDR1 is MNHNY and CDR2 is SVGAGI (reference sequence).

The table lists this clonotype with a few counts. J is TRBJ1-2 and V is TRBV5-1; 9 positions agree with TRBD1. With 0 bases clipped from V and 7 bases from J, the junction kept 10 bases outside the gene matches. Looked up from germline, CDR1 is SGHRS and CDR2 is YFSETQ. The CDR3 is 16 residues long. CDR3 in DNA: TGCGCCAGCAGCTTGGCTACAGGACAGGGGCTTAGTGGCTACACCTTC. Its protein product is CASSLATGQGLSGYTF.

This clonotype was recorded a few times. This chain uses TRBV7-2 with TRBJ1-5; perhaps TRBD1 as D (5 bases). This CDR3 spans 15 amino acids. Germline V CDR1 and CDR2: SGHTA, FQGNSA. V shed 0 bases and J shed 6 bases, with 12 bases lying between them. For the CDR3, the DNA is TGTGCCAGCAGCTTAGCATACGGGGCGGTTCAGCCCCAGCATTTT. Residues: CASSLAYGAVQPQHF.

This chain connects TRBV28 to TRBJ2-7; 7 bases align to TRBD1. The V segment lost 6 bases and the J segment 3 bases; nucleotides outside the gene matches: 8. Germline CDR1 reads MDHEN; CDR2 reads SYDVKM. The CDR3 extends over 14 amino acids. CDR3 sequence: CASRERGTVYEQYF. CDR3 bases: TGTGCCAGCAGAGAACGAGGGACAGTCTACGAGCAGTACTTC. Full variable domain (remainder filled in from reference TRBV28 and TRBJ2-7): DVKVTQSSRYLVKRTGEKVFLECVQDMDHENMFWYRQDPGLGLRLIYFSYDVKMKEKGDIPEGYSVSREKKERFSLILESASTNQTSMYLCASRERGTVYEQYFGPGTRLTVT.

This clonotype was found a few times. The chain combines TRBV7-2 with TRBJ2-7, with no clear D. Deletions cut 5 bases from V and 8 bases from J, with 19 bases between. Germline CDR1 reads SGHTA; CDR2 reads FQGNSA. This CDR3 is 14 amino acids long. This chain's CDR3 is CASSQPTGLDKQYF. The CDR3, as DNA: TGTGCCAGCAGCCAACCGACGGGCCTCGACAAGCAGTACTTC.

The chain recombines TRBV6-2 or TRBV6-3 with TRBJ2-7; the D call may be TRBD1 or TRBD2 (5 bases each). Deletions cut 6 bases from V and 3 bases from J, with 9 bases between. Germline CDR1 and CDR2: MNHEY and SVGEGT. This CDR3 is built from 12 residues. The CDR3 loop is CASSGTCYEQYF. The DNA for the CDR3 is TGTGCCAGCAGCGGGACCTGCTACGAGCAGTACTTC.

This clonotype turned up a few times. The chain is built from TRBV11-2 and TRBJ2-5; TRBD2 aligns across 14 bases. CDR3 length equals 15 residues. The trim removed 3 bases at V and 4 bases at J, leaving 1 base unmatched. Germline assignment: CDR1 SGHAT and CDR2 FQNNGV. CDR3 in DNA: TGTGCCAGCAGCTTTGGGACTAGCGGGGGAGAGACCCAGTACTTC. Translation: CASSFGTSGGETQYF.

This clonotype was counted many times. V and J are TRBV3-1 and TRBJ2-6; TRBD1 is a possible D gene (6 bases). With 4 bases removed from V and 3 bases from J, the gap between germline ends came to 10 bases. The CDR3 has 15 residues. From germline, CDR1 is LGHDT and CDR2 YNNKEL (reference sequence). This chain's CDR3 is CASSRRGNGANVLTF. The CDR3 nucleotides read TGTGCCAGCAGCCGCAGGGGTAATGGGGCCAACGTCCTGACTTTC.

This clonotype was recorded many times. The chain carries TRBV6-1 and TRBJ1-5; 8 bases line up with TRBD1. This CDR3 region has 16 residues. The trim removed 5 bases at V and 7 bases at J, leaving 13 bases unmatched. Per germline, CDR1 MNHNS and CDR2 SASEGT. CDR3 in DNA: TGTGCCAGCAGTTTGCACGACAGGGGAGTAGGACAGCCCCAGCATTTT. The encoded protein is CASSLHDRGVGQPQHF.

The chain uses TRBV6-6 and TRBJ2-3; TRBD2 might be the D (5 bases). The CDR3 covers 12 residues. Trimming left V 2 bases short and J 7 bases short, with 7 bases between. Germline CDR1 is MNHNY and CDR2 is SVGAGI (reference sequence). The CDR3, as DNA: TGTGCCAGCAGTTACGGGGAGAATACGCAGTATTTT. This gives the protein CASSYGENTQYF.

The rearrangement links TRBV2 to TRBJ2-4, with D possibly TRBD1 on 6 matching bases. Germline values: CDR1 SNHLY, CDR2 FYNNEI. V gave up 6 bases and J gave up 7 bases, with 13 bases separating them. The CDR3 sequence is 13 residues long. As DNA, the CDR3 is TGTGCCAGCAGCGGACAGTCGAACAACATTCAGTACTTC. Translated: CASSGQSNNIQYF.

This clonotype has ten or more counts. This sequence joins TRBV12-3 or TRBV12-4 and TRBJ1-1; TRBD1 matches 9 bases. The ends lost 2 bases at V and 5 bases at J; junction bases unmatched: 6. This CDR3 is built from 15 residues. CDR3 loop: CASSLTGGTGTEAFF. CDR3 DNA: TGTGCCAGCAGTTTAACAGGGGGCACGGGGACTGAAGCTTTCTTT.

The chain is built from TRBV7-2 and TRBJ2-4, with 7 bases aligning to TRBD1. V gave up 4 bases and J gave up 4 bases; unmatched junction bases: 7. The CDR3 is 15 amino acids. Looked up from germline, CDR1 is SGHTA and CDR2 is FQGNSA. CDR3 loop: CASSSADRVKNIQYF. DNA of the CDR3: TGTGCCAGCAGCTCCGCAGACAGGGTTAAAAACATTCAGTACTTC.

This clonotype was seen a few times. CDR3 sequence reads: CASSPGQGSYNEQFF. CDR3 DNA sequence: TGTGCCAGCTCACCCGGACAGGGGTCCTACAATGAGCAGTTCTTC. The chain links TRBV18 to TRBJ2-1; the match to TRBD1 covers 9 bases. The junction had 1 base not matched to a gene; V was cut back by 3 bases and J by 1 base. The germline V gene has CDR1 KGHSH and CDR2 LQKENI. The CDR3 spans 15 residues.

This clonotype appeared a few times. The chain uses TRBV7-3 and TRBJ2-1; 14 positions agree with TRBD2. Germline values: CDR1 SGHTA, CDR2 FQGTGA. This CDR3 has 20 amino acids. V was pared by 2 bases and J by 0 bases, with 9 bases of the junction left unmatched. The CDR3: CASSLWGLAGAKSSYNEQFF. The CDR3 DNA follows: TGTGCCAGCAGCTTATGGGGACTAGCGGGGGCCAAGAGCTCCTACAATGAGCAGTTCTTC.

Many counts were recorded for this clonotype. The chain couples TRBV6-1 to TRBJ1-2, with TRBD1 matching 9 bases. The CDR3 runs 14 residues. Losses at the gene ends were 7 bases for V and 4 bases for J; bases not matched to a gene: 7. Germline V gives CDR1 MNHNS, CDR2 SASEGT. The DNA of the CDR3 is TGTGCCAGCACTCTTGAGACAGGGGGCTATGGCTACACCTTC. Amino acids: CASTLETGGYGYTF.

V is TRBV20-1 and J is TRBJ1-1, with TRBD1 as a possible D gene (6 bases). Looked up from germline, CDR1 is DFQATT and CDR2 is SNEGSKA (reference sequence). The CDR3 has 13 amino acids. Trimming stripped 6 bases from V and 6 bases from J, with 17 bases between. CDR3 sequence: CSASRGADSEAFF. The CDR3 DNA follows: TGCAGTGCGAGCCGGGGGGCCGACTCTGAAGCTTTCTTT.

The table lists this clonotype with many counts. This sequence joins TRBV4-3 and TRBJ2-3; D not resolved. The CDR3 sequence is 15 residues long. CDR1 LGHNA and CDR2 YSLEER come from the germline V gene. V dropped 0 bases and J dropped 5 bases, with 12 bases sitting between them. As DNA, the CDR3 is TGCGCCAGCAGCCAAGACCCGGTACAACAAGATACGCAGTATTTT. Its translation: CASSQDPVQQDTQYF.

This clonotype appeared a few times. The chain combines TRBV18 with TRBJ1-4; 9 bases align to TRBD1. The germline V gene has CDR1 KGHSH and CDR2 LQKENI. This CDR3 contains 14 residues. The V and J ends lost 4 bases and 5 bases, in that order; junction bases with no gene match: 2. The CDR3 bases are TGTGCCAGCTCACGAGGGACAGGGAATGAAAAACTGTTTTTT. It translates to CASSRGTGNEKLFF.

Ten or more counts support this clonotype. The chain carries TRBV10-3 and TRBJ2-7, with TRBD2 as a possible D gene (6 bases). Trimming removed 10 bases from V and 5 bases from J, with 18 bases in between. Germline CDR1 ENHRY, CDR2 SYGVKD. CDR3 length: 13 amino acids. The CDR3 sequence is CANSRGARDEQYF. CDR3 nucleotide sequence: TGTGCCAACTCTCGCGGGGCGCGGGACGAGCAGTACTTC.

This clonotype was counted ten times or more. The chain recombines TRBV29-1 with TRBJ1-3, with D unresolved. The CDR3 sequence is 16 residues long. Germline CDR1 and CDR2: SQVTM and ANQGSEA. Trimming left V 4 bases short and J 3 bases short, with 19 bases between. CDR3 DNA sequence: TGCAGCGTTGTGAGTCAGCCAAGAATGGGTGGAAACACCATATATTTT. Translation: CSVVSQPRMGGNTIYF.

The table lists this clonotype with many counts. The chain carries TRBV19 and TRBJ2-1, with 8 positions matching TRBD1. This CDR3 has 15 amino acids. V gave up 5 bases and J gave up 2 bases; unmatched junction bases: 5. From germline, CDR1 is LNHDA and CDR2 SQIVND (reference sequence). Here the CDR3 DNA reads TGTGCCAGTAGTCATGACAGGGGTGCCTACAATGAGCAGTTCTTC. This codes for CASSHDRGAYNEQFF.

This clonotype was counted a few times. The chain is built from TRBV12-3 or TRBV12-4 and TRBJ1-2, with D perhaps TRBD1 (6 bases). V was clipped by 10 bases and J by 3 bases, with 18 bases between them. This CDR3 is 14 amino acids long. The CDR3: CATIGTGADYGYTF. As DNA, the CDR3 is TGTGCCACGATAGGGACGGGGGCTGACTATGGCTACACCTTC.

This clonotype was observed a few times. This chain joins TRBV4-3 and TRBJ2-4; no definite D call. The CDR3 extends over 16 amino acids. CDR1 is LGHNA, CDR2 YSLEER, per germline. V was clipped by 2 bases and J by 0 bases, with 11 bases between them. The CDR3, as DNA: TGCGCCAGCAGCCAAACCCACTCAATAGCCAAAAACATTCAGTACTTC. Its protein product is CASSQTHSIAKNIQYF.

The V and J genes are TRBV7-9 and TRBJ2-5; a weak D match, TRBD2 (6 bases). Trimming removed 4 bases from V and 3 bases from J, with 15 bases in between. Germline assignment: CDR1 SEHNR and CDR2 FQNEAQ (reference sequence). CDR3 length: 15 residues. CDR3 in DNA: TGTGCCAGCAGCTCCCCGGGACTGCGAGAAGAGACCCAGTACTTC. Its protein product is CASSSPGLREETQYF.

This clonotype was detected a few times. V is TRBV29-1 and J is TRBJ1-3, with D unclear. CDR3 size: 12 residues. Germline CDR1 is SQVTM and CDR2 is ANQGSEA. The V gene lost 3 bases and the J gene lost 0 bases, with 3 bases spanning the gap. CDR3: CSVDGSGNTIYF. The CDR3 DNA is TGCAGCGTTGACGGCTCTGGAAACACCATATATTTT.

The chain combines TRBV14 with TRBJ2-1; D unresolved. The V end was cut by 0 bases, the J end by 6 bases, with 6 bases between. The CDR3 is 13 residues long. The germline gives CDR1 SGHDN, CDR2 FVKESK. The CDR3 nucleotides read TGTGCCAGCAGCCAAGATCAGCGCAATGAGCAGTTCTTC. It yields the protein CASSQDQRNEQFF.